A selection of T cell receptor beta chains follows, all from one sample in a study of shared clonotypes between healthy human individuals. TCRdb's copy holds only in-frame clones and misses some; the assay was immunoSEQ multiplex PCR. The data contain roughly 2 million clones, 85% to 95% of them seen just once; the ten biggest clones take up 0.1% to 0.15%. Sequencing was carried out using naive CD4+ T cells sorted from blood. The receptors come from a man younger than 30 in good health. Each CDR3 is given with its conserved first and last residue. Fields, in order: V gene, D gene, clone size, J gene, CDR3 length, CDR3 DNA, CDR3 protein. D genes are given only for firm matches. Only some rows state a clone size, as once, few, many or a class for expanded clones.

TRBV18,NA,NA,TRBJ2-5,13,TGTGCCAGCTCACCTGACAGAAGAGAGACCCAGTACTTC,CASSPDRRETQYF
TRBV7-8,NA,once,TRBJ2-3,17,TGTGCCAGCAGCCTCCCGAGGCGGGGGCCAAGCACAGATACGCAGTATTTT,CASSLPRRGPSTDTQYF
TRBV9,NA,NA,TRBJ2-7,14,TGTGCCAGCAACCGAGGAGGGGCTCCCTACGAGCAGTACTTC,CASNRGGAPYEQYF
TRBV28,NA,NA,TRBJ2-2,13,TGTGCCAGCAGGACAGCAAACACCGGGGAGCTGTTTTTT,CASRTANTGELFF
TRBV18,TRBD1,NA,TRBJ2-1,14,TGTGCCAGCTCACCAGACAGGGGATCCAATGAGCAGTTCTTC,CASSPDRGSNEQFF
TRBV5-6,NA,NA,TRBJ2-7,15,TGTGCCAGCAGCTTGGGACTAGTCTCCTCCTACGAGCAGTACTTC,CASSLGLVSSYEQYF
TRBV7-8,NA,NA,TRBJ1-6,17,TGTGCCAGCAGCCCGGACGGAGGGAGCAACTATAATTCACCCCTCCACTTT,CASSPDGGSNYNSPLHF
TRBV27,TRBD1,NA,TRBJ1-4,15,TGTGCCAGCAGCCACCGGACAGGCTGGAATGAAAAACTGTTTTTT,CASSHRTGWNEKLFF
TRBV5-1,NA,NA,TRBJ2-2,15,TGCGCCAGCAGCTTGGATGACAGGTCCTCCGGGGAGCTGTTTTTT,CASSLDDRSSGELFF
TRBV28,NA,NA,TRBJ1-5,12,TGTGCCAGCAGTTTATTAGGGAGGGCCCAGCATTTT,CASSLLGRAQHF
TRBV28,NA,NA,TRBJ2-3,13,TGTGCCAGCAGTTTGGGGGGCCCAGATACGCAGTATTTT,CASSLGGPDTQYF
TRBV27,NA,NA,TRBJ2-7,15,TGTGCCAGCAGTTTTGTAGACAGGTTCAACTACGAGCAGTACTTC,CASSFVDRFNYEQYF
TRBV6-6,NA,NA,TRBJ1-6,13,TGTGCCAGCAGTTACACAGAGAATTCACCCCTCCACTTT,CASSYTENSPLHF
TRBV6-1,NA,NA,TRBJ1-6,14,TGTGCCAGCAGCAACCGGGACAATCGTTCACCCCTCCACTTT,CASSNRDNRSPLHF